The 29 T cell receptor beta chains reported below all come from one sample, sequenced in a study of CD8+CD57+ T cells in acquired aplastic anemia. The TCR beta profiling, which covered VDJ combination and CDR3 sequence, was carried out using genomic DNA as the template. TCRdb reprocessed the reads via MiXCR and lists one record per CDR3 protein. Of 200,000 or so distinct CDR3 sequences in the sample, around 49% are singletons; the top ten hold 20%. The sequenced patients had an expansion of CD8+CD57+ cells seen by flow cytometry. Specimen: sorted CD4+, CD8+, or CD8+CD57+ T cells (not recorded which) from PBMCs. These receptor sequences come from a human donor with aplastic anemia.

On this clonotype: This may be a read error: a much more frequent sequence differs by one nucleotide. The rearrangement joins TRBV5-1 to TRBJ2-1; D is undetermined. Germline assignment: CDR1 SGHRS and CDR2 YFSETQ. V dropped 3 bases and J dropped 6 bases, with 16 bases sitting between them. The CDR3 contains 15 residues. The CDR3 is CASSSFGQTPNEQFF. CDR3 sequence (DNA): TGCGCCAGCAGCTCCTTTGGGCAGACGCCCAATGAGCAGTTCTTC. Filled out from reference TRBV5-1 and TRBJ2-1, the complete variable domain reads KAGVTQTPRYLIKTRGQQVTLSCSPISGHRSVSWYQQTPGQGLQFLFEYFSETQRNKGNFPGRFSGRQFSNSRSEMNVSTLELGDSALYLCASSSFGQTPNEQFFGPGTRLTVL.

The chain joins TRBV29-1 to TRBJ2-1, with TRBD2 matching 7 bases. The germline CDR1 and CDR2 sequences are SQVTM and ANQGSEA. J was trimmed by 0 bases and V by 6 bases; bases with no gene match: 8. The CDR3 totals 15 residues. CDR3 protein: CSVPRLAISYNEQFF. CDR3 coding DNA: TGCAGCGTACCCCGACTAGCAATCTCCTACAATGAGCAGTTCTTC.

A word on this clonotype: A much larger clone sits a single nucleotide away, making a read error possible. The V gene is TRBV6-6, the J gene TRBJ2-1; TRBD2 aligns across 10 bases. This CDR3 is 15 amino acids long. CDR1 and CDR2 (germline): MNHNY, SVGAGI (reference sequence). The CDR3, as DNA: TGTACCAGCAGTACTAGCGGGATTACCTACAATGAGCAGTTCTTC. Protein product: CTSSTSGITYNEQFF.

As concerns this clonotype: A much larger clone differs by one base, so this may be a read error. Since no conserved phenylalanine or tryptophan closes the CDR3, a read error is the likely cause. The rearrangement links TRBV7-3 to TRBJ1-5, with a tentative D call TRBD1 (5 bases). The CDR3 has 15 amino acids. The germline gives CDR1 SGHTA, CDR2 FQGTGA. Trimming took off 6 bases at V and 1 base at J, with 13 bases between the two ends. CDR3 in DNA: TGTGCCAGCAGGGGACCGCCTGGCAGCAATCAGCCCCAGCATCTT. Its protein is CASRGPPGSNQPQHL.

The chain is built from TRBV11-3 and TRBJ2-7; 8 nucleotides match TRBD1. The length of the CDR3 is 17 residues. V lost 5 bases, J lost 3 bases, and 15 bases stayed unmatched. The V gene's germline CDR1 is SGHNT and CDR2 YENEEA. The CDR3 nucleotides read TGTGCCAGCAGCCCGGGCGGGGCGGACAGGGCCGGCTACGAGCAGTACTTC. This sequence encodes CASSPGGADRAGYEQYF.

This chain connects TRBV6-6 to TRBJ1-5, with D uncertain. This CDR3 spans 13 amino acids. V lost 5 bases to trimming and J lost 7 bases, with 12 bases between them. Germline V gives CDR1 MNHNY, CDR2 SVGAGI (reference sequence). CDR3 sequence reads: CASSNGQWQPQHF. The CDR3 region has the DNA TGTGCCAGCAGTAACGGCCAGTGGCAGCCCCAGCATTTT.

This clonotype was found many times. One end of the junction does not line up with germline, which may come from a read error. The chain uses TRBV5-1 and TRBJ2-2; no clear D gene. The CDR3 runs to 11 residues. Per germline, CDR1 SGHRS and CDR2 YFSETQ. The CDR3 DNA sequence: TGTGCCAGCAGTCTTGCCGGGGAGCTGTTTTTT. It encodes CASSLAGELFF.

This clonotype was counted many times. This chain joins TRBV5-1 and TRBJ1-1; 9 nucleotides align to TRBD1. CDR1 SGHRS and CDR2 YFSETQ come from the germline V gene. CDR3 length: 17 amino acids. Trimming cost V 0 bases and J 4 bases; bases outside gene matches: 10. CDR3 bases: TGCGCCAGCAGCTTGGCCGGGACAGGGAGGGAGATCACTGAAGCTTTCTTT. Translation gives CASSLAGTGREITEAFF.

This clonotype was observed a handful of times. CDR3 bases: TGTGCCACCAGCAGCCCGACCCTTGACTCTAATGAAAAACTGTTTTTT. It specifies CATSSPTLDSNEKLFF. The V and J genes are TRBV15 and TRBJ1-4; D not resolved. Trimming removed 3 bases from V and 3 bases from J, with 14 bases in between. The CDR3 has 16 amino acids. Germline CDR1 reads LNHNV; CDR2 reads YYDKDF (reference sequence).

This clonotype was counted ten times or more. Relative to the germline gene, one junction end is altered; a read error may explain this. The chain employs TRBV7-9 and TRBJ2-5; 9 nucleotides align to TRBD1. Germline CDR1 reads SEHNR; CDR2 reads FQNEAQ (reference sequence). The CDR3 has 13 amino acids. CDR3 protein: CASSLGGQGSTDF. In DNA, the CDR3 is TGTGCCAGCAGCTTAGGAGGACAGGGGTCCACTGACTTC.

This clonotype was observed a handful of times. This may stem from a read error, because a much larger clone lies one nucleotide away. The CDR3 region is CASSWDNEKLFF. The DNA of the CDR3 is TGTGCCAGCAGTTGGGATAATGAAAAACTGTTTTTT. The V and J genes are TRBV12-3 or TRBV12-4 and TRBJ1-4; D not resolved. The CDR3 length is 12 residues. V was clipped by 4 bases and J by 4 bases, with 4 bases between them.

This chain links TRBV15 with TRBJ2-5; no firm D call. Germline V lookup: CDR1 LNHNV, CDR2 YYDKDF (reference sequence). CDR3 length equals 12 residues. V gave up 3 bases and J gave up 4 bases, with 6 bases separating them. This chain's CDR3 is CATSRTGETQYF. The CDR3 region has the DNA TGTGCCACCAGCAGGACGGGAGAGACCCAGTACTTC.

The genes are TRBV29-1 and TRBJ2-1; D remains unclear. V shed 3 bases and J shed 4 bases, with 7 bases lying between them. CDR1 and CDR2 (germline): SQVTM, ANQGSEA. This CDR3 spans 12 amino acids. The CDR3 nucleotides are TGCAGCGTTGAGGTAGCATACAATGAGCAGTTCTTC. Its protein product is CSVEVAYNEQFF.

The sample holds many counts of this clonotype. The chain combines TRBV25-1 with TRBJ1-5; D gene ambiguous. V was shortened by 2 bases and J by 2 bases, with 7 bases between the two germline ends. This CDR3 contains 14 residues. The germline gives CDR1 MGHDK, CDR2 SYGVNS. CDR3 nucleotides: TGTGCCAGCAGTGAAGATGGGGGCAATCAGCCCCAGCATTTT. It yields the protein CASSEDGGNQPQHF. The full variable domain, rest sourced from reference TRBV25-1 and TRBJ1-5, is EADIYQTPRYLVIGTGKKITLECSQTMGHDKMYWYQQDPGMELHLIHYSYGVNSTEKGDLSSESTVSRIRTEHFPLTLESARPSHTSQYLCASSEDGGNQPQHFGDGTRLSIL.

As for this clonotype: This sequence may be a read error, since a much larger clone differs from it by one base. The rearrangement joins TRBV5-1 to TRBJ1-4; D uncertain. From germline, CDR1 is SGHRS and CDR2 YFSETQ. The CDR3 extends over 12 amino acids. CDR3: CAGRGSSGKLFF. CDR3 DNA sequence: TGCGCCGGCAGAGGGAGCTCCGGAAAACTGTTTTTT.

The V gene is TRBV29-1, the J gene TRBJ2-1, with 10 bases that match TRBD1. This CDR3 contains 13 residues. V shed 6 bases, J shed 9 bases, and the junction held 8 bases outside the gene matches. Germline assignment: CDR1 SQVTM and CDR2 ANQGSEA. The CDR3 reads CSVGTGEVGEQFF. Written as DNA, the CDR3 is TGCAGCGTGGGGACAGGGGAGGTTGGTGAGCAGTTCTTC.

This clonotype turned up a few times. A junction end diverges from the germline sequence, so it may reflect a read error. Here the CDR3 DNA reads TGTGCCAGCAGTTACTCTGCAGTTAGCGATCAGCCCCAGCATTTT. Translating gives CASSYSAVSDQPQHF. The chain has TRBV6-5 and TRBJ1-5; D call uncertain. Germline V lookup: CDR1 MNHEY, CDR2 SVGAGI. This CDR3 is 15 amino acids long.

This clonotype has more than one count but fewer than ten. Being one base from a much bigger clone, this may be a read error. J is TRBJ1-1 and V is TRBV11-1; TRBD1 is a possible D gene (5 bases). This CDR3 has 12 residues. CDR1 is SGHAT, CDR2 FQDESV, per germline (reference sequence). CDR3 amino acids: CASSRGPAGALF. The CDR3 DNA reads as TGTGCCAGCAGCCGCGGTCCAGCCGGGGCTCTCTTT.

This clonotype was detected only once. The CDR3 DNA sequence: TGTGCCAGCAGCTTACAATACGAGCAGTACTTC. Protein product: CASSLQYEQYF. The genes are TRBV7-2 and TRBJ2-7, with D hard to call. There are 11 residues in the CDR3. Trimming removed 2 bases from V and 4 bases from J, with 3 bases in between. The germline CDR1 and CDR2 sequences are SGHTA and FQGNSA.

This clonotype was counted between two and nine times. This chain uses TRBV6-1 with TRBJ2-3, with 13 bases aligning to TRBD2. The CDR3 is 17 amino acids. Germline assignment: CDR1 MNHNS and CDR2 SASEGT. After removal of 4 bases from V and 2 bases from J, the junction contained 6 bases not matched to a gene. The CDR3 DNA reads as TGTGCCAGCAGTGCACAAGGGACTAGCGGGGTCACAGATACGCAGTATTTT. This gives the protein CASSAQGTSGVTDTQYF.

This clonotype was seen a few times. V and J are TRBV2 and TRBJ1-4; D is perhaps TRBD1 (6 bases). CDR3 length: 15 residues. Germline assignment: CDR1 SNHLY and CDR2 FYNNEI. V was shortened by 7 bases and J by 5 bases, with 17 bases between the two germline ends. CDR3 in DNA: TGTGCCAGCACGGAGCGGTGGGACAACAATGAAAAACTGTTTTTT. This translates into CASTERWDNNEKLFF.

Concerning this clonotype: A much larger clonotype is one base distant, so this may be a read error. The gene calls are TRBV7-9 and TRBJ2-7; perhaps TRBD1 as D (7 bases). Looked up from germline, CDR1 is SEHNR and CDR2 is FQNEAQ (reference sequence). The CDR3 consists of 14 residues. CDR3 loop: CAGSWQGGPYEQYF. In DNA, the CDR3 is TGTGCCGGCAGCTGGCAGGGGGGTCCCTACGAGCAGTACTTC.

In DNA form, the CDR3 reads TGTGCCACCAGTGATCGGTCAGAGCGTTCGTATGAGCAGTTCTTC. Translated: CATSDRSERSYEQFF. The chain combines TRBV24-1 with TRBJ2-1; D gene unclear. Trimming took off 3 bases at V and 8 bases at J, with 16 bases between the two ends. Germline CDR1 KGHDR, CDR2 SFDVKD. The CDR3 covers 15 residues.

This clonotype has ten or more counts. In DNA, the CDR3 is TGCGCCAGCAGCGGGCCCTTGAGAGGCACTGAAGCTTTCTTT. Protein sequence: CASSGPLRGTEAFF. The V gene is TRBV4-1, the J gene TRBJ1-1; D is unresolved. Germline values: CDR1 MGHRA, CDR2 YSYEKL. The CDR3 runs 14 residues. With 5 bases removed from V and 4 bases from J, the gap between germline ends came to 14 bases.

The genes are TRBV7-9 and TRBJ2-3; possibly TRBD2 for D (6 bases). The CDR3 is 15 amino acids. V was shortened by 3 bases and J by 3 bases, with 13 bases between the two germline ends. Germline lookup yields CDR1 SEHNR and CDR2 FQNEAQ (reference sequence). The CDR3: CASSLGGLLTDTQYF. In nucleotides, the CDR3 is TGTGCCAGCAGCTTGGGGGGACTTTTGACAGATACGCAGTATTTT.

This clonotype occurred once. The chain is built from TRBV6-1 and TRBJ2-6, with D unresolved. This CDR3 region has 14 residues. V dropped 8 bases and J dropped 4 bases, with 12 bases sitting between them. From germline, CDR1 is MNHNS and CDR2 SASEGT. The CDR3 sequence is CASRDPAGANVLTF. In DNA form, the CDR3 reads TGTGCCAGCCGAGATCCAGCGGGGGCCAACGTCCTGACTTTC.

This clonotype was picked up many times. The V and J genes are TRBV7-2 and TRBJ1-5; the D is unclear. The CDR3 has 12 residues. The ends were cut back, 5 bases at V and 4 bases at J, with 6 bases in the middle. Germline V lookup: CDR1 SGHTA, CDR2 FQGNSA. CDR3 DNA: TGTGCCAGCAGCGATCAAAATCAGCCCCAGCATTTT. This codes for CASSDQNQPQHF.

In its sample, this clonotype was seen many times. The chain carries TRBV7-2 and TRBJ2-1, with 8 nucleotides matching TRBD2. The CDR3 runs to 15 residues. V lost 3 bases and J lost 6; bases outside the gene matches: 7. Germline values: CDR1 SGHTA, CDR2 FQGNSA. Written as DNA, the CDR3 is TGTGCCAGCAGCTTCCGGACTAGCAGGGCCAATGAGCAGTTCTTC. As protein: CASSFRTSRANEQFF.

The chain couples TRBV7-2 to TRBJ2-3, with D possibly TRBD1 on 7 matching bases. Trimming pared 3 bases from V and 3 bases from J, leaving 10 bases between. The length of the CDR3 is 14 residues. The germline V gene has CDR1 SGHTA and CDR2 FQGNSA. The CDR3 DNA sequence: TGTGCCAGCAGCTTGGAGGGGGCAACAGATACGCAGTATTTT. This codes for CASSLEGATDTQYF.